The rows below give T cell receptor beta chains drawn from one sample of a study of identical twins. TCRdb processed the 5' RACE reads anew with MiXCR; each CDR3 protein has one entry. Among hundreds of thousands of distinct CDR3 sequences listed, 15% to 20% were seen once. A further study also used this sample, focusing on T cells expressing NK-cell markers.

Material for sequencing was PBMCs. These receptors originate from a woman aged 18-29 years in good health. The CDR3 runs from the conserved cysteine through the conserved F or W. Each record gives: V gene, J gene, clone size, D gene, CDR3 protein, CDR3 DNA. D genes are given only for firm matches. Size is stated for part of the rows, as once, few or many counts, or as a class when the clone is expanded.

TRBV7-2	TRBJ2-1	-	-	CASSYGPHNEQFF	TGTGCCAGCAGTTACGGGCCACACAATGAGCAGTTCTTC
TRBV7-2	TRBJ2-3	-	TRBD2	CASSFEAGGVTDTQYF	TGTGCCAGCAGCTTCGAAGCGGGGGGGGTCACAGATACGCAGTATTTT
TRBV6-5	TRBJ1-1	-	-	CASSSPGTNTEAFF	TGTGCCAGCAGTTCTCCAGGGACAAACACTGAAGCTTTCTTT
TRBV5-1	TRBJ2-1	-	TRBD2	CASTPGASGAPNEQFF	TGCGCCAGCACCCCGGGAGCTAGCGGGGCTCCCAATGAGCAGTTCTTC
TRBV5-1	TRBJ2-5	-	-	CASSLARDGQETQYF	TGCGCCAGCAGCTTGGCCAGGGACGGACAAGAGACCCAGTACTTC
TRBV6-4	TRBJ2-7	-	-	CASTGTINF	TGTGCCAGCACCGGGACGATAAACTTC
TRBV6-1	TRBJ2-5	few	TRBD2	CASNQRMSGVETQYF	TGTGCCAGCAACCAGCGAATGAGCGGGGTAGAGACCCAGTACTTC
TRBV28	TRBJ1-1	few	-	CASNDRDLSTEAFF	TGTGCCAGCAATGACCGGGACTTAAGCACTGAAGCTTTCTTT
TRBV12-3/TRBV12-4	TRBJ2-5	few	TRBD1	CASSLDRGEGVTQYF	TGTGCCAGCAGTTTAGACAGGGGGGAAGGTGTTACCCAGTACTTC
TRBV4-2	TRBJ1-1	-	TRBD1	CASSPRTGFPEAFF	TGTGCCAGCAGCCCGCGGACAGGGTTCCCTGAAGCTTTCTTT
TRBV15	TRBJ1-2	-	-	CATSRPPNYGYTF	TGTGCCACCAGCAGGCCTCCCAACTATGGCTACACCTTC
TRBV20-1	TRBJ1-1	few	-	CSALTTNTEAFF	TGCAGTGCCCTTACAACGAACACTGAAGCTTTCTTT
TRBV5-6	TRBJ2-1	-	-	CASSHRGNYNEQFF	TGTGCCAGCAGCCACCGGGGGAACTACAATGAGCAGTTCTTC
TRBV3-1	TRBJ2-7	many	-	CASSQSEGRYEQYF	TGTGCCAGCAGCCAATCGGAGGGACGGTACGAGCAGTACTTC
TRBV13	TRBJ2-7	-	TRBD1	CASSFARQGGDEQYF	TGTGCCAGCAGCTTCGCGAGACAGGGGGGGGACGAGCAGTACTTC
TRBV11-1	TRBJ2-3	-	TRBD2	CASSLERLSGRASNTQYF	TGTGCCAGCAGCTTAGAGAGACTCAGCGGGAGGGCCTCTAATACGCAGTATTTT
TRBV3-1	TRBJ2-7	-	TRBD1	CASSRDRGREQYF	TGTGCCAGCAGCCGGGACAGGGGGAGAGAGCAGTACTTC
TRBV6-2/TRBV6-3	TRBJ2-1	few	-	CASIGLSYNEQFF	TGTGCCAGCATAGGGCTTTCCTACAATGAGCAGTTCTTC
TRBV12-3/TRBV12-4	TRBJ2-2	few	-	CASSFQPGELFF	TGTGCCAGCAGTTTCCAACCCGGGGAGCTGTTTTTT
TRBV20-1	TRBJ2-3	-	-	CSAPRQLGRNTQYF	TGCAGTGCCCCCCGACAGTTAGGGCGTAATACGCAGTATTTT
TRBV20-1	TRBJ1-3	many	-	CSAPNRVGGNTIYF	TGCAGTGCTCCTAACAGGGTTGGTGGAAACACCATATATTTT
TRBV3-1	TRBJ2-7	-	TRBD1	CASKQQGAREQYF	TGTGCCAGCAAACAACAGGGGGCGCGGGAGCAGTACTTC
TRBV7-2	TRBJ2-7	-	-	CASRPPGPSGQYF	TGTGCCAGCAGACCCCCAGGGCCCTCAGGGCAGTACTTC
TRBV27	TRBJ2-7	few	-	CASSLSGALYEQYF	TGTGCCAGCAGTTTATCGGGCGCTTTGTACGAGCAGTACTTC
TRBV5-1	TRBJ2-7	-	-	CASSFTNRASIYEQYF	TGCGCCAGCAGCTTCACAAACAGGGCCTCCATCTACGAGCAGTACTTC
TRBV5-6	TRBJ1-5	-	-	CASSLNRLGGNQPQHF	TGTGCCAGCAGCTTGAATAGGCTGGGCGGCAATCAGCCCCAGCATTTT
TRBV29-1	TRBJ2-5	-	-	CSVAEETQYF	TGCAGCGTTGCAGAGGAGACCCAGTACTTC
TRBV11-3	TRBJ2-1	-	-	CASSLGGNDEQFF	TGTGCCAGCAGCTTAGGAGGGAACGATGAGCAGTTCTTC
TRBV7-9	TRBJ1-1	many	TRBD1	CASSPRQGSNTEAFF	TGTGCCAGCAGCCCCCGACAGGGTTCGAACACTGAAGCTTTCTTT
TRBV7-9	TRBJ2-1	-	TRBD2	CASSPGLAGDRNEQFF	TGTGCCAGCAGCCCCGGACTAGCGGGAGATCGAAATGAGCAGTTCTTC
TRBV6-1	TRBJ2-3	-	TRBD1	CASSTGTGGPDTQYF	TGTGCCAGCAGTACCGGGACAGGGGGGCCAGATACGCAGTATTTT
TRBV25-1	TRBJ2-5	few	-	CASSELGRSTQYF	TGTGCCAGCAGTGAATTAGGCAGGTCGACCCAGTACTTC
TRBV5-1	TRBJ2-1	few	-	CASCWHGDEQFF	TGCGCCAGCTGCTGGCACGGGGATGAGCAGTTCTTC
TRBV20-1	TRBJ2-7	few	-	CSARAIGDDEQYF	TGCAGTGCTAGAGCTATTGGAGATGACGAGCAGTACTTC
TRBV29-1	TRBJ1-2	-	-	CSVGGGSLDYGYTF	TGCAGCGTTGGGGGGGGCAGCCTAGACTATGGCTACACCTTC
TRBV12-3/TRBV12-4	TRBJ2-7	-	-	CASSWGESSYEQYF	TGTGCCAGCAGTTGGGGGGAGAGCTCCTACGAGCAGTACTTC
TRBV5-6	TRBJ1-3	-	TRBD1	CASSWGQGTGNTIYF	TGTGCCAGCAGCTGGGGACAGGGGACTGGAAACACCATATATTTT
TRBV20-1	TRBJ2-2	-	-	CSAETGTGELFF	TGCAGTGCCGAGACAGGCACCGGGGAGCTGTTTTTT
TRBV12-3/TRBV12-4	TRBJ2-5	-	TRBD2	CASSLPGLAGNQETQYF	TGTGCCAGCAGTTTGCCCGGACTAGCGGGTAACCAAGAGACCCAGTACTTC
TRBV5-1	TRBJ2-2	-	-	CASSWDAQNTGELFF	TGCGCCAGCAGTTGGGACGCCCAGAACACCGGGGAGCTGTTTTTT